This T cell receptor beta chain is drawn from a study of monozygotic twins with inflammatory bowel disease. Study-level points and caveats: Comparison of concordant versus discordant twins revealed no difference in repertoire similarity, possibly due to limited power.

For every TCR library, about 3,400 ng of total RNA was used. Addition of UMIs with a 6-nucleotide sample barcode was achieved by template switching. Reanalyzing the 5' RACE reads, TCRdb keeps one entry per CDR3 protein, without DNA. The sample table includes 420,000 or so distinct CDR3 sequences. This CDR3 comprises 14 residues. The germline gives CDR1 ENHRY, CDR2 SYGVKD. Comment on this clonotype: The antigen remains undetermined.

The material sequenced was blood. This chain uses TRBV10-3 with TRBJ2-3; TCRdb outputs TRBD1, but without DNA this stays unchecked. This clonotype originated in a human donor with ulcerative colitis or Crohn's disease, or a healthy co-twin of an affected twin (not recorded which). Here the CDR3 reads CAISGRGAGDTQYF.